A selection of T cell receptor beta chains follows, all from one sample in a study of blood T cell repertoires in COVID-19. Using immunoSEQ multiplex PCR, the repertoire was profiled, and TCRdb retains in-frame clones only, with some absent. Of approximately 100,000 clones listed, around four fifths are singletons. Sequenced sample: peripheral blood. These receptor sequences come from a human donor in a cohort sampled during active COVID-19. Each CDR3 is given with its conserved first and last residue. D genes are given only for firm matches. Clone size, where shown, is once, few, many, or a class for clones that have expanded.

V gene: TRBV20-1
clone size: NA
D gene: NA
J gene: TRBJ1-5
CDR3 DNA: TGCAGTGCTATTGACAGTAGCAATCAGCCCCAGCATTTT
CDR3 protein: CSAIDSSNQPQHF

V gene: TRBV7-9
clone size: NA
D gene: TRBD1
J gene: TRBJ1-2
CDR3 DNA: TGTGCCAGCAGCCTCCTCGACAGGGGGGGCGGCTACACCTTC
CDR3 protein: CASSLLDRGGGYTF

V gene: TRBV7-3
clone size: NA
D gene: TRBD2
J gene: TRBJ2-3
CDR3 DNA: TGTGCCAGCAGCTTTGTAGGCGGGGGTTCAGATACGCAGTATTTT
CDR3 protein: CASSFVGGGSDTQYF

V gene: TRBV5-1
clone size: NA
D gene: NA
J gene: TRBJ1-1
CDR3 DNA: TGCGCCAGCAGCCCGGGTCGAGGTCTGCAGAACACTGAAGCTTTCTTT
CDR3 protein: CASSPGRGLQNTEAFF

V gene: TRBV19
clone size: NA
D gene: NA
J gene: TRBJ1-4
CDR3 DNA: TGTGCCAGTAGTATGGAAAGGGGGTTCGAGCGGGAAAAACTGTTTTTT
CDR3 protein: CASSMERGFEREKLFF

V gene: TRBV3-1/TRBV3-2
clone size: NA
D gene: NA
J gene: TRBJ1-6
CDR3 DNA: TGTGCCAGCAGCCAACCCAATAATTCACCCCTCCACTTT
CDR3 protein: CASSQPNNSPLHF

V gene: TRBV19
clone size: NA
D gene: NA
J gene: TRBJ1-2
CDR3 DNA: TGTGCCAGTAGTATTTCCGGTAACTATGGCTACACCTTC
CDR3 protein: CASSISGNYGYTF

V gene: TRBV7-8
clone size: NA
D gene: TRBD1
J gene: TRBJ1-1
CDR3 DNA: TGTGCCAGCAGAGACAGGGGGAACACTGAAGCTTTCTTT
CDR3 protein: CASRDRGNTEAFF

V gene: TRBV11-2
clone size: NA
D gene: NA
J gene: TRBJ2-7
CDR3 DNA: TGTGCCAGCAGCTTAGGACAGGCTAGATCCTACGAGCAGTACTTC
CDR3 protein: CASSLGQARSYEQYF

V gene: TRBV19
clone size: NA
D gene: TRBD1
J gene: TRBJ1-2
CDR3 DNA: TGTGCCAGTAGTATCACAGGGGCCTATGGCTACACCTTC
CDR3 protein: CASSITGAYGYTF

V gene: TRBV7-2
clone size: few
D gene: TRBD1
J gene: TRBJ1-4
CDR3 DNA: TGTGCCAGCAGTCTTCCCGGGACAGGGGTTGAAAAACTGTTTTTT
CDR3 protein: CASSLPGTGVEKLFF

V gene: TRBV7-3
clone size: NA
D gene: TRBD2
J gene: TRBJ2-3
CDR3 DNA: TGTGCCAGCAGCTTAGCGCGGGGGGCAAGAGATACGCAGTATTTT
CDR3 protein: CASSLARGARDTQYF

V gene: TRBV2
clone size: NA
D gene: TRBD1
J gene: TRBJ2-7
CDR3 DNA: TGTGCCAGCAGACCCGGGACAGGCAAGTCCTACGAGCAGTACTTC
CDR3 protein: CASRPGTGKSYEQYF

V gene: TRBV6-5
clone size: NA
D gene: TRBD2
J gene: TRBJ2-1
CDR3 DNA: TGTGCCAGCCAGAGCGGGGGCCGATACAATGAGCAGTTCTTC
CDR3 protein: CASQSGGRYNEQFF

V gene: TRBV3-1/TRBV3-2
clone size: NA
D gene: NA
J gene: TRBJ1-1
CDR3 DNA: TGTGCCAGCAGCCCACTGGGGGGGGTGAACACTGAAGCTTTCTTT
CDR3 protein: CASSPLGGVNTEAFF

V gene: TRBV11-2
clone size: few
D gene: NA
J gene: TRBJ1-1
CDR3 DNA: TGTGCCAGCAGTCCGTTATCCACTGAAGCTTTCTTT
CDR3 protein: CASSPLSTEAFF

V gene: TRBV12-3/TRBV12-4
clone size: once
D gene: NA
J gene: TRBJ1-1
CDR3 DNA: TGTGCCAGCAGTTTTAGTCACACTGAAGCTTTCTTT
CDR3 protein: CASSFSHTEAFF

V gene: TRBV10-2
clone size: NA
D gene: TRBD1
J gene: TRBJ1-1
CDR3 DNA: TGCGCCAGCAGTCAACCTGGTGCAGGGGGAACTGAAGCTTTCTTT
CDR3 protein: CASSQPGAGGTEAFF

V gene: TRBV11-2
clone size: NA
D gene: TRBD2
J gene: TRBJ2-5
CDR3 DNA: TGTGCCAGCAGCTTAGCGGGACTAGCGGTGGAGACCCAGTACTTC
CDR3 protein: CASSLAGLAVETQYF

V gene: TRBV6-5
clone size: NA
D gene: NA
J gene: TRBJ1-4
CDR3 DNA: TGTGCCAGCACCAGGACAGCAGACAATGAAAAACTGTTTTTT
CDR3 protein: CASTRTADNEKLFF

V gene: TRBV23-1
clone size: NA
D gene: NA
J gene: TRBJ2-4
CDR3 DNA: TGCGCCAGCAGTCAAGCACCACCAGGGTTCCAAGCCAAAAACATTCAGTACTTC
CDR3 protein: CASSQAPPGFQAKNIQYF

V gene: TRBV3-1/TRBV3-2
clone size: NA
D gene: NA
J gene: TRBJ1-1
CDR3 DNA: TGTGCCAGCAGCCAACGGAGGAGTTCCGCTGAAGCTTTCTTT
CDR3 protein: CASSQRRSSAEAFF

V gene: TRBV19
clone size: NA
D gene: NA
J gene: TRBJ2-5
CDR3 DNA: TGTGCCAGTAGTCCGCAGGGTCGAGAGACCCAGTACTTC
CDR3 protein: CASSPQGRETQYF

V gene: TRBV12-2
clone size: NA
D gene: NA
J gene: TRBJ1-5
CDR3 DNA: TGTGCAAGTCGCCGAGGGGGTCAAAGCAAAGCAAGGCATCAGCCCCAGCATTTT
CDR3 protein: CASRRGGQSKARHQPQHF

V gene: TRBV5-8
clone size: few
D gene: TRBD1
J gene: TRBJ2-5
CDR3 DNA: TGTGCCAGCAGCCTCGGACAGGCCTCGGACCAAGAGACCCAGTACTTC
CDR3 protein: CASSLGQASDQETQYF

V gene: TRBV6-2/TRBV6-3
clone size: NA
D gene: NA
J gene: TRBJ2-1
CDR3 DNA: TGTGCCAGCAGTTACGGGGAGGTCTACAATGAGCAGTTCTTC
CDR3 protein: CASSYGEVYNEQFF

V gene: TRBV30
clone size: NA
D gene: TRBD1
J gene: TRBJ1-2
CDR3 DNA: TGTGCCAGTTCCCCAGGGGGCAACTATGGCTACACCTTC
CDR3 protein: CASSPGGNYGYTF

V gene: TRBV4-1
clone size: NA
D gene: NA
J gene: TRBJ1-1
CDR3 DNA: TGCGCCAGCAGCCAAGATCGAAGGGGGTGGACTGAAGCTTTCTTT
CDR3 protein: CASSQDRRGWTEAFF

V gene: TRBV18
clone size: NA
D gene: NA
J gene: TRBJ2-5
CDR3 DNA: TGTGCCAGCTCACCAGTCCCGGGGGAGACCCAGTACTTC
CDR3 protein: CASSPVPGETQYF

V gene: TRBV7-2
clone size: NA
D gene: NA
J gene: TRBJ1-5
CDR3 DNA: TGTGCCAGCAGCCCCCAGGGAGGGAATCAGCCCCAGCATTTT
CDR3 protein: CASSPQGGNQPQHF

V gene: TRBV2
clone size: NA
D gene: TRBD1
J gene: TRBJ1-2
CDR3 DNA: TGTGCCAGCAGGGGGGGACAGGCCATCTTC
CDR3 protein: CASRGGQAIF

V gene: TRBV2
clone size: NA
D gene: TRBD1
J gene: TRBJ1-6
CDR3 DNA: TGTGCCAGCAGTGACACAGGGGGTGATAATTCACCCCTCCACTTT
CDR3 protein: CASSDTGGDNSPLHF

V gene: TRBV5-1
clone size: once
D gene: TRBD2
J gene: TRBJ2-5
CDR3 DNA: TGCGCCAGCAGCCCACTCCGGGGGGGGGAGACCCAGTACTTC
CDR3 protein: CASSPLRGGETQYF

V gene: TRBV10-3
clone size: NA
D gene: NA
J gene: TRBJ1-2
CDR3 DNA: TGTGCCATCAGTGCCTACCGGGATGGCTACACCTTC
CDR3 protein: CAISAYRDGYTF

V gene: TRBV5-5
clone size: NA
D gene: NA
J gene: TRBJ1-5
CDR3 DNA: TGTGCCAGCAGCCCTGGACGGACAAGCAATCAGCCCCAGCATTTT
CDR3 protein: CASSPGRTSNQPQHF

V gene: TRBV6-2/TRBV6-3
clone size: NA
D gene: TRBD1
J gene: TRBJ2-3
CDR3 DNA: TGTGCCAGCAGTACACAGGGGTTTAAGACAGATACGCAGTATTTT
CDR3 protein: CASSTQGFKTDTQYF

V gene: TRBV6-5
clone size: NA
D gene: NA
J gene: TRBJ2-1
CDR3 DNA: TGTGCCAGCAGTAAACCGACAGGGCGGGGGGATGAGCAGTTCTTC
CDR3 protein: CASSKPTGRGDEQFF

V gene: TRBV14
clone size: few
D gene: NA
J gene: TRBJ1-1
CDR3 DNA: TGTGCCAGCAGCCGAGGATTGAACACTGAAGCTTTCTTT
CDR3 protein: CASSRGLNTEAFF

V gene: TRBV5-1
clone size: few
D gene: NA
J gene: TRBJ2-5
CDR3 DNA: TGCGCCAGCAGCTTCGAAGCGTACCAAGAGACCCAGTACTTC
CDR3 protein: CASSFEAYQETQYF

V gene: TRBV19
clone size: NA
D gene: TRBD1
J gene: TRBJ1-4
CDR3 DNA: TGTGCCAGTAGAGACTTACAGGGGGGCGGGGAAAAACTGTTTTTT
CDR3 protein: CASRDLQGGGEKLFF